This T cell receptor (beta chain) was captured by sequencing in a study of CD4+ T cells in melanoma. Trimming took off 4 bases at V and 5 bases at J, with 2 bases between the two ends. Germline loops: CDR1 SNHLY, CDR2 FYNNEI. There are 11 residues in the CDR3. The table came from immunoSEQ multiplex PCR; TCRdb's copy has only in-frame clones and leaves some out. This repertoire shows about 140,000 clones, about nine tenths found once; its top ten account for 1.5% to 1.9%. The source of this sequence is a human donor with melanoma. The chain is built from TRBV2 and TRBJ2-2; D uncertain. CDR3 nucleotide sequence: TGTGCCAGCAGTGCGACCGGGGAGCTGTTTTTT. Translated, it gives CASSATGELFF. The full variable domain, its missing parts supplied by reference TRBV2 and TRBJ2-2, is EPEVTQTPSHQVTQMGQEVILRCVPISNHLYFYWYRQILGQKVEFLVSFYNNEISEKSEIFDDQFSVERPDGSNFTLKIRSTKLEDSAMYFCASSATGELFFGEGSRLTVL.